The 23 T cell receptor beta chains below come from one sample, sequenced in a study of blood T cell repertoires in COVID-19. Clones were sequenced by immunoSEQ multiplex PCR, and TCRdb holds only the in-frame ones, with some missing. This table holds 52,000 or so clones, 90% to 95% found once. Sequencing input: peripheral blood. The receptors come from a middle-aged man with acute or convalescent COVID-19.

The chain combines TRBV19 with TRBJ1-5, with 7 bases matching TRBD1. Germline trimming cut 10 bases from V and 3 bases from J; bases unmatched to any gene: 12. The CDR3 sequence is 15 residues long. Per germline, CDR1 LNHDA and CDR2 SQIVND (reference sequence). The CDR3 region is CATRPGQQPNQPQHF. In DNA form, the CDR3 reads TGTGCCACGAGACCGGGACAGCAGCCCAATCAGCCCCAGCATTTT.

This chain connects TRBV15 to TRBJ2-1; TRBD2 aligns across 10 bases. Germline CDR1 and CDR2: LNHNV and YYDKDF (reference sequence). The V and J ends lost 0 bases and 5 bases, in that order; junction bases with no gene match: 1. CDR3 length: 15 amino acids. CDR3 coding DNA: TGTGCCACCAGCAGAGAACTAGCGGGGAACAATGAGCAGTTCTTC. Protein: CATSRELAGNNEQFF.

The chain uses TRBV25-1 and TRBJ2-2; 13 positions agree with TRBD2. The CDR3 extends over 17 amino acids. V shed 4 bases, J shed 5 bases, and the junction held 7 bases outside the gene matches. Per germline, CDR1 MGHDK and CDR2 SYGVNS. In DNA, the CDR3 is TGTGCCAGCAGTGCGGGACTAGCGGGAACTGGGACCGGGGAGCTGTTTTTT. Its protein is CASSAGLAGTGTGELFF. The variable domain in full, with the rest retrieved from reference TRBV25-1 and TRBJ2-2, is EADIYQTPRYLVIGTGKKITLECSQTMGHDKMYWYQQDPGMELHLIHYSYGVNSTEKGDLSSESTVSRIRTEHFPLTLESARPSHTSQYLCASSAGLAGTGTGELFFGEGSRLTVL.

The V gene is TRBV18, the J gene TRBJ1-1; tentatively, D is TRBD1 (6 bases). The CDR3 consists of 15 residues. Trimming cost V 0 bases and J 6 bases, with 14 bases left between them. CDR1 is KGHSH and CDR2 is LQKENI in the germline V gene. CDR3: CASSPPQGGVAEAFF. CDR3 nucleotides: TGTGCCAGCTCACCACCACAGGGAGGGGTGGCTGAAGCTTTCTTT. The complete variable domain, with remaining parts taken from reference TRBV18 and TRBJ1-1, reads NAGVMQNPRHLVRRRGQEARLRCSPMKGHSHVYWYRQLPEEGLKFMVYLQKENIIDESGMPKERFSAEFPKEGPSILRIQQVVRGDSAAYFCASSPPQGGVAEAFFGQGTRLTVV.

V is TRBV7-8 and J is TRBJ2-1; unclear D gene. CDR1 and CDR2 from the germline V gene are SGHVS and FQNEAQ. The length of the CDR3 is 13 residues. V was clipped by 5 bases and J by 7 bases, with 12 bases between them. Here the CDR3 reads CASSPTTPNEQFF. The CDR3 DNA sequence: TGTGCCAGCAGCCCAACTACCCCAAATGAGCAGTTCTTC.

The chain joins TRBV29-1 to TRBJ1-3; 7 bases are shared with TRBD1. The trim removed 7 bases at V and 0 bases at J, leaving 3 bases unmatched. This CDR3 has 13 residues. CDR1 and CDR2 (germline): SQVTM, ANQGSEA. The CDR3 DNA sequence: TGCAGCGCCGGGACAGCCTCTGGAAACACCATATATTTT. This codes for CSAGTASGNTIYF.

There are a few counts of this clone. For the CDR3, the DNA is TGTGCCACCAGTGTAGGGGGGGCTGGCGAGCAGTACTTC. As protein: CATSVGGAGEQYF. This rearrangement joins TRBV24-1 to TRBJ2-7; possible D gene TRBD2, 7 bases. Trimming cost V 5 bases and J 6 bases, with 13 bases left between them. This CDR3 region has 13 residues. Germline CDR1 is KGHDR and CDR2 is SFDVKD.

The CDR3 DNA reads TGTGCCACCAGTGATCGAACAGGGATAGGGGCCAACGTCCTGACTTTC. It specifies CATSDRTGIGANVLTF. The chain couples TRBV24-1 to TRBJ2-6; D is perhaps TRBD1 (6 bases). The length of the CDR3 is 16 residues. CDR1 KGHDR and CDR2 SFDVKD come from the germline V gene. Trimming pared 3 bases from V and 4 bases from J, leaving 12 bases between.

The chain employs TRBV4-3 and TRBJ1-6; TRBD1 is a possible D gene (6 bases). The V and J ends lost 6 bases and 11 bases respectively, with 26 bases between them. The germline V gene encodes CDR1 LGHNA and CDR2 YSLEER. The CDR3 extends over 17 amino acids. Written as DNA, the CDR3 is TGCGCCAGCAGTCTTCCCGACAGGTCCTTCGGGGCGACACCCCTCCACTTT. It yields the protein CASSLPDRSFGATPLHF.

This clone has a single count. The V call is TRBV18, the J call TRBJ2-5, with TRBD2 matching over 11 bases. The CDR3 spans 16 residues. With 2 bases clipped from V and 1 base from J, the junction kept 3 bases outside the gene matches. Germline V gene sequence: CDR1 KGHSH, CDR2 LQKENI. The CDR3 DNA reads TGTGCCAGCTCACCAATAGCGGGAGGGCCCCAAGAGACCCAGTACTTC. Amino acids: CASSPIAGGPQETQYF.

The J gene is TRBJ2-2, the V gene TRBV19; 7 bases fit TRBD1. Germline V gene data show CDR1 as LNHDA and CDR2 as SQIVND (reference sequence). J lost 8 bases, V lost 1 base, and 10 bases had no gene match. This CDR3 contains 16 residues. The CDR3 DNA is TGTGCCAGTAGTATAGGAGGACAAGGGGGCAGGGGGGAGCTGTTTTTT. Amino acids: CASSIGGQGGRGELFF.

The chain recombines TRBV18 with TRBJ1-2; TRBD1 agrees at 7 bases. Germline CDR1 KGHSH, CDR2 LQKENI. J was trimmed by 0 bases and V by 0 bases; bases with no gene match: 1. The CDR3 spans 15 residues. This CDR3 reads CASSPPQGANYGYTF. The DNA for the CDR3 is TGTGCCAGCTCACCACCGCAGGGGGCTAACTATGGCTACACCTTC.

V is TRBV10-3 and J is TRBJ2-5; no clear D gene. The CDR3 is 12 residues long. CDR1 and CDR2 (germline): ENHRY, SYGVKD. Trimming took 5 bases from V and 4 from J, leaving 8 bases between them. The DNA of the CDR3 is TGTGCCATCAGTCTTACGGGAGAGACCCAGTACTTC. It is translated as CAISLTGETQYF.

The rearrangement uses TRBV30 and TRBJ1-4; 7 bases fit TRBD1. V lost 1 base, J lost 7 bases, and 6 bases stayed unmatched. The CDR3 totals 14 residues. Germline CDR1 is GTSNPN and CDR2 is SVGIG (reference sequence). CDR3 protein: CAWSGRDRREKLFF. For the CDR3, the DNA is TGTGCCTGGAGTGGGAGGGACAGACGTGAAAAACTGTTTTTT.

This clone was seen once. This sequence joins TRBV6-1 and TRBJ1-3, with a tentative D call TRBD1 (6 bases). The CDR3 runs 15 residues. V was trimmed by 3 bases and J by 4 bases, leaving 13 bases between them. Germline CDR1 reads MNHNS; CDR2 reads SASEGT. CDR3 sequence: CASSDVAGQGNTIYF. The CDR3 nucleotides are TGTGCCAGCAGTGATGTTGCAGGACAGGGAAACACCATATATTTT.

V usage is TRBV5-1 and J usage is TRBJ2-1; TRBD2 agrees at 14 bases. The germline gives CDR1 SGHRS, CDR2 YFSETQ. Trimming cost V 4 bases and J 7 bases; bases outside gene matches: 10. This CDR3 has 17 residues. CDR3 sequence (DNA): TGCGCCAGCAGCGTAGCTCCCGGGACTAGCGGGAGTAATGAGCAGTTCTTC. Translating it yields CASSVAPGTSGSNEQFF.

The V gene is TRBV9, the J gene TRBJ1-2, with D possibly matching TRBD1 (6 bases). The germline gives CDR1 SGDLS, CDR2 YYNGEE. V lost 5 bases, J lost 8 bases, and 19 bases lay in between. CDR3 length: 14 residues. CDR3 DNA sequence: TGTGCCAGCAGTCCTAGTTGGGGGCTAGAAGGCTACACCTTC. As protein: CASSPSWGLEGYTF.

This clone has a single count. The chain carries TRBV6-5 and TRBJ1-1, with D hard to call. This CDR3 region has 14 residues. Trimming stripped 2 bases from V and 3 bases from J, with 10 bases between. Germline CDR1 MNHEY, CDR2 SVGAGI. CDR3 sequence (DNA): TGTGCCAGCAGTTACGACCAGAGGGACACTGAAGCTTTCTTT. Its protein product is CASSYDQRDTEAFF.

The rearrangement links TRBV9 to TRBJ2-3; 10 bases map to TRBD2. V lost 4 bases to trimming and J lost 1 base; unmatched junction nucleotides: 9. Germline loops: CDR1 SGDLS, CDR2 YYNGEE. The CDR3 covers 17 residues. In DNA form, the CDR3 reads TGTGCCAGCAGCTCTACTACCGGACTAGCGGGCACAGATACGCAGTATTTT. It encodes CASSSTTGLAGTDTQYF. The full variable domain, completed using reference TRBV9 and TRBJ2-3, is DSGVTQTPKHLITATGQRVTLRCSPRSGDLSVYWYQQSLDQGLQFLIQYYNGEERAKGNILERFSAQQFPDLHSELNLSSLELGDSALYFCASSSTTGLAGTDTQYFGPGTRLTVL.

V gene TRBV4-1 combines with J gene TRBJ2-3; 11 nucleotides agree with TRBD2. Germline V lookup: CDR1 MGHRA, CDR2 YSYEKL. V shed 4 bases, J shed 0 bases, and the junction held 3 bases outside the gene matches. The CDR3 loop spans 16 amino acids. The CDR3: CASSRGTSGSTDTQYF. Written as DNA, the CDR3 is TGCGCCAGCAGCCGGGGGACTAGCGGTAGCACAGATACGCAGTATTTT.

The rearrangement links TRBV6-2 or TRBV6-3 to TRBJ2-1, with 10 nucleotides matching TRBD2. J was trimmed by 11 bases and V by 6 bases; bases with no gene match: 4. The CDR3 loop spans 12 amino acids. Germline V gene lookup returns CDR1 MNHEY and CDR2 SVGEGT. CDR3 DNA: TGTGCCAGCAGCAGCGGGGGGGGAAAGCAGTTCTTC. It codes for CASSSGGGKQFF.

V usage is TRBV12-3 or TRBV12-4 and J usage is TRBJ2-7; tentatively, D is TRBD1 (6 bases). The V end was cut by 6 bases, the J end by 2 bases, with 11 bases between. CDR3 length: 13 amino acids. CDR3 bases: TGTGCCAGCAGCCGAGGACAGACCTACGAGCAGTACTTC. It codes for CASSRGQTYEQYF.

The rearrangement uses TRBV7-9 and TRBJ1-5, with D perhaps matching TRBD1 (5 bases). CDR1 SEHNR and CDR2 FQNEAQ come from the germline V gene (reference sequence). This CDR3 comprises 13 residues. V lost 2 bases to trimming and J lost 5 bases, with 7 bases between them. This chain's CDR3 is CASSLRGDQPQHF. CDR3 DNA sequence: TGTGCCAGCAGCTTACGGGGGGATCAGCCCCAGCATTTT.